The 13 T cell receptor beta chains below were found in one sample sequenced in a study of neoadjuvant anti-PD-1 for oral cavity cancer. Sequencing was performed with immunoSEQ multiplex PCR; in TCRdb, only in-frame clones are kept and a portion is missing. This sample carries about 14,000 clones, just over 65% of them seen once, and the ten largest clones take approximately 2.2%. The sequences come from PBMCs, collected before nivolumab (anti-PD-1) treatment. All receptors derive from a person between 35 and 79 years old with oral cavity squamous cell carcinoma.

The rearrangement uses TRBV29-1 and TRBJ1-1; D is perhaps TRBD1 (5 bases). Germline CDR1 and CDR2: SQVTM and ANQGSEA. The CDR3 length is 14 residues. Deletions cut 5 bases from V and 3 bases from J, with 16 bases between. CDR3 protein: CSVIRALGHTEAFF. CDR3 coding DNA: TGCAGCGTTATCAGGGCTCTAGGTCACACTGAAGCTTTCTTT.

This chain uses TRBV4-1 with TRBJ2-2; D may be TRBD2 (5 bases). The CDR3 extends over 15 amino acids. The V gene's germline CDR1 is MGHRA and CDR2 YSYEKL. V was shortened by 1 base and J by 4 bases, with 10 bases between the two germline ends. The CDR3 nucleotides read TGCGCCAGCAGCCAAGGGGAGACGATCACCGGGGAGCTGTTTTTT. It translates to CASSQGETITGELFF.

The sample holds a few counts of this clone. The genes are TRBV4-2 and TRBJ1-1; D gene unclear. CDR3 length: 16 residues. The germline CDR1 and CDR2 sequences are LGHNA and YNFKEQ. V lost 1 base, J lost 4 bases, and 16 bases lay in between. In nucleotides, the CDR3 is TGTGCCAGCAGCCAAGGATCGGCTTGGAGCATCACTGAAGCTTTCTTT. The encoded protein is CASSQGSAWSITEAFF.

The rearrangement uses TRBV18 and TRBJ2-7; a weak D match, TRBD1 (6 bases). CDR3 length equals 13 residues. The V end lost 2 bases, the J end lost 4 bases, and 9 bases lay between the germline ends. Germline V gives CDR1 KGHSH, CDR2 LQKENI. In DNA form, the CDR3 reads TGTGCCAGCTCACCAGGGACACAATACGAGCAGTACTTC. Protein: CASSPGTQYEQYF.

Notes on this clone: Its ends do not fully match the called genes, so a read error is possible. The J gene is TRBJ1-4, the V gene TRBV11-2; possible D gene TRBD1, 6 bases. The germline V gene has CDR1 SGHAT and CDR2 FQNNGV. The CDR3 has 14 amino acids. The CDR3 bases are TGTGCCAGCAGATTAGACAGGAATAATGAAAAACTGTTTTTT. Translating it yields CASRLDRNNEKLFF.

This clone was counted only a few times. The chain is built from TRBV7-9 and TRBJ1-2, with 8 bases identical to TRBD1. The CDR3 contains 15 residues. V lost 4 bases and J lost 6; bases outside the gene matches: 10. In germline, CDR1 is SEHNR, CDR2 FQNEAQ (reference sequence). The CDR3 here is CASSSWTGKGHGYTF. CDR3 bases: TGTGCCAGCAGCTCCTGGACAGGGAAAGGGCATGGCTACACCTTC.

This sequence joins TRBV19 and TRBJ2-7; D might be TRBD2 (6 bases). The V end lost 5 bases, the J end lost 5 bases, and 13 bases lay between the germline ends. This CDR3 spans 13 amino acids. Germline loops: CDR1 LNHDA, CDR2 SQIVND (reference sequence). The CDR3 nucleotides are TGTGCCAGTAGTGCCCGGGGAGGTGACGAGCAGTACTTC. As protein: CASSARGGDEQYF.

The chain combines TRBV5-8 with TRBJ2-2; 8 bases map to TRBD1. There are 16 residues in the CDR3. Looked up from germline, CDR1 is SGHTS and CDR2 is YDEGEE. V was clipped by 0 bases and J by 4 bases; unmatched bases: 5. The CDR3 protein is CASSLGQGFGTGELFF. Here the CDR3 DNA reads TGTGCCAGCAGCTTGGGACAGGGGTTCGGCACCGGGGAGCTGTTTTTT.

The V gene is TRBV19, the J gene TRBJ1-1; D gene ambiguous. Between the trimmed V and J ends, which lost 3 bases and 1 base, there was a span of 12 bases. Per germline, CDR1 LNHDA and CDR2 SQIVND (reference sequence). The CDR3 runs to 15 residues. The CDR3 here is CASSIQSLRNTEAFF. The CDR3 DNA is TGTGCCAGTAGTATTCAAAGTTTGCGGAACACTGAAGCTTTCTTT.

For the CDR3, the DNA is TGTGCCAGCACCATTGGCGAGACCCAGTACTTC. It specifies CASTIGETQYF. The chain has TRBV7-9 and TRBJ2-5, with D unresolved. There are 11 residues in the CDR3. V was pared by 7 bases and J by 5 bases, with 8 bases between. From germline, CDR1 is SEHNR and CDR2 FQNEAQ (reference sequence).

This rearrangement joins TRBV15 to TRBJ1-1; D not certain. The germline CDR1 and CDR2 sequences are LNHNV and YYDKDF (reference sequence). There are 15 residues in the CDR3. The V and J ends lost 0 bases and 1 base respectively, with 9 bases between them. The CDR3 DNA reads as TGTGCCACCAGCAGAGACGGAGACACGAACACTGAAGCTTTCTTT. It is translated as CATSRDGDTNTEAFF.

This clone has a handful of counts. This chain links TRBV29-1 with TRBJ2-1; D is uncertain. Trimming stripped 3 bases from V and 5 bases from J, with 8 bases between. There are 12 residues in the CDR3. Germline lookup yields CDR1 SQVTM and CDR2 ANQGSEA. CDR3 loop: CSVEHGHNEQFF. DNA of the CDR3: TGCAGCGTTGAGCACGGCCACAATGAGCAGTTCTTC.

This chain joins TRBV7-2 and TRBJ2-5, with D unresolved. The V end was cut by 0 bases, the J end by 3 bases, with 8 bases between. The germline gives CDR1 SGHTA, CDR2 FQGNSA. The CDR3 length is 14 residues. The CDR3 is CASSLAHGKETQYF. In DNA, the CDR3 is TGTGCCAGCAGCTTAGCGCACGGTAAAGAGACCCAGTACTTC.